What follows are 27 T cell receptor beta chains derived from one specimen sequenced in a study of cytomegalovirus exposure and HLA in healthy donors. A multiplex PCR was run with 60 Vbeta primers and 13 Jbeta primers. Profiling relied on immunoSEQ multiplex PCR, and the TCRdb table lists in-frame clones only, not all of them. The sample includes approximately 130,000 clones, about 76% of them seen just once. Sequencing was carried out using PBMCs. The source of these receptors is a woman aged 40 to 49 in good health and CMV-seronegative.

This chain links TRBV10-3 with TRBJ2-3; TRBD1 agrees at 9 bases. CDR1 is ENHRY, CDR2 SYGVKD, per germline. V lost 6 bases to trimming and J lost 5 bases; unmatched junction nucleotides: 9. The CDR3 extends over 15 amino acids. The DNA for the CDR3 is TGTGCCATCAGCCAACAGGGGGCAAGGGGAGATACGCAGTATTTT. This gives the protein CAISQQGARGDTQYF.

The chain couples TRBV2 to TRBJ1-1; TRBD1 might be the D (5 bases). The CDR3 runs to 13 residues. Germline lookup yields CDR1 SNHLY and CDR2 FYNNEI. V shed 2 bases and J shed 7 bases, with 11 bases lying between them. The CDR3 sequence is CASSERGVVEAFF. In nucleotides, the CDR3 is TGTGCCAGCAGTGAAAGGGGCGTAGTTGAAGCTTTCTTT.

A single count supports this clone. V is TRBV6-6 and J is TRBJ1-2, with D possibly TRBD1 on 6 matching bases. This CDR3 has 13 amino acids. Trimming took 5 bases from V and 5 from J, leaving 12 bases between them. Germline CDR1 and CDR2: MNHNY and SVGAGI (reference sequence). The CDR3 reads CASSPGTQYGYTF. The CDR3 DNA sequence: TGTGCCAGCAGTCCGGGGACACAGTATGGCTACACCTTC.

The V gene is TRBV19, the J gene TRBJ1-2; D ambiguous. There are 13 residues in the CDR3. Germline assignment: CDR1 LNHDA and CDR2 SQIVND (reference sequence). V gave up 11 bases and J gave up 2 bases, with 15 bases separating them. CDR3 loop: CALRSGTNYGYTF. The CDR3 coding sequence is TGTGCCTTGAGAAGCGGCACCAACTATGGCTACACCTTC.

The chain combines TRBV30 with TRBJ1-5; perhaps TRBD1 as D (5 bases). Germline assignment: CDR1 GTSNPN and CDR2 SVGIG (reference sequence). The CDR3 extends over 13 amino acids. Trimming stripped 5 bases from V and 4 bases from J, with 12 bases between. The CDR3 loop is CAWEDSFNQPQHF. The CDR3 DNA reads TGTGCCTGGGAAGACAGTTTTAATCAGCCCCAGCATTTT.

The DNA of the CDR3 is TGTGCCAGCAGCCCCCGGGGGGGGGCATCCTATAATTCACCCCTCCACTTT. Translating gives CASSPRGGASYNSPLHF. This chain joins TRBV7-6 and TRBJ1-6; D may be TRBD1 (6 bases). Per the germline V gene, CDR1 is SGHVS and CDR2 is FNYEAQ. This CDR3 is built from 17 residues. With 5 bases removed from V and 1 base from J, the gap between germline ends came to 15 bases.

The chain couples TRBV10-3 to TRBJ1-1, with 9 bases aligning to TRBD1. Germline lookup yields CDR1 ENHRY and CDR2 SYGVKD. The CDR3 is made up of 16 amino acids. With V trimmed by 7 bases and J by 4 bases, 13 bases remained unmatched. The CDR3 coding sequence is TGTGCCATCACCGAGCGACAGGGGGTGTCTCCCACTGAAGCTTTCTTT. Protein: CAITERQGVSPTEAFF.

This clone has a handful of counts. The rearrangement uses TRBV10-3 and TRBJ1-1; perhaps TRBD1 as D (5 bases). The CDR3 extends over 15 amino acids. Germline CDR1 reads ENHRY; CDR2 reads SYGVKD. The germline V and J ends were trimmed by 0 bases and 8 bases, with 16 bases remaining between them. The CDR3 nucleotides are TGTGCCATCAGTGAGTCGAAGGGGTCCTATACCGAAGCTTTCTTT. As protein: CAISESKGSYTEAFF.

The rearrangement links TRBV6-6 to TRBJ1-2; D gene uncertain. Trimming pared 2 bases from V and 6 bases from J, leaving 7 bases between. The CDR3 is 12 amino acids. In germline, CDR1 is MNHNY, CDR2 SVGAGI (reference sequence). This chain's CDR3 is CASSYREDGYTF. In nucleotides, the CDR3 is TGTGCCAGCAGTTACAGAGAGGATGGCTACACCTTC.

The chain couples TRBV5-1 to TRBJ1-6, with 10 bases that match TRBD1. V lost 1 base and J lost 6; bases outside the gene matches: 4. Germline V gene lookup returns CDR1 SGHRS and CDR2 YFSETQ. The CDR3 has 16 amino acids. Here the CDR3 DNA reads TGCGCCAGCAGCTTGACGGGGACAGGGGCTAATTCACCCCTCCACTTT. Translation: CASSLTGTGANSPLHF.

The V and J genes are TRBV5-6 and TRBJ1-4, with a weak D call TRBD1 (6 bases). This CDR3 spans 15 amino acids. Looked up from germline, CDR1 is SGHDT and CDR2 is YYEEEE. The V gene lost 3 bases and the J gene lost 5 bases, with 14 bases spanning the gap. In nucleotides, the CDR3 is TGTGCCAGCAGCTATGGGGGGGCCCCGAATGAAAAACTGTTTTTT. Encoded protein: CASSYGGAPNEKLFF.

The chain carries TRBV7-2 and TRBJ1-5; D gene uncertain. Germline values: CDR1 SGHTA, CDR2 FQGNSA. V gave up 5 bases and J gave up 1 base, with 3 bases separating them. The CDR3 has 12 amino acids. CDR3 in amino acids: CASSQSNQPQHF. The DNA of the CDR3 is TGTGCCAGCAGCCAGAGCAATCAGCCCCAGCATTTT.

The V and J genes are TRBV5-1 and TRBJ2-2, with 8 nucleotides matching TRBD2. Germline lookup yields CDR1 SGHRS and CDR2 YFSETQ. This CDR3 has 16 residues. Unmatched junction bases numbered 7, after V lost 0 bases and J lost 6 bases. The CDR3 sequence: CASSLGTSIVAGELFF. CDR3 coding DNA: TGCGCCAGCAGCTTGGGGACTAGCATTGTCGCCGGGGAGCTGTTTTTT.

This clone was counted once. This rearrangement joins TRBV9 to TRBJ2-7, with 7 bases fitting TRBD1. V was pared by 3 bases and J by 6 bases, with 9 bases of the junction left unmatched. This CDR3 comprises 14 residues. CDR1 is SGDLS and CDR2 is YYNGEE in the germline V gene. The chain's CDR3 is CASSAQTGWGEQYF. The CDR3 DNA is TGTGCCAGCAGCGCCCAGACAGGGTGGGGCGAGCAGTACTTC.

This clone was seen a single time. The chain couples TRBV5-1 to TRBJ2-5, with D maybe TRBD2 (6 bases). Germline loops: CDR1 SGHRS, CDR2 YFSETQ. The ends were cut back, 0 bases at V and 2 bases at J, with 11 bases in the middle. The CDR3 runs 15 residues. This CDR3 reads CASSLGRGRQETQYF. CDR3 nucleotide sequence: TGCGCCAGCAGCTTGGGGAGGGGCCGGCAAGAGACCCAGTACTTC.

CDR3 amino acids: CAWSRVRQPLHF. For the CDR3, the DNA is TGTGCCTGGAGCAGGGTGAGGCAGCCCCTCCACTTT. This chain joins TRBV30 and TRBJ1-6; TRBD1 might be the D (5 bases). Germline CDR1 and CDR2: GTSNPN and SVGIG (reference sequence). Trimming pared 3 bases from V and 13 bases from J, leaving 13 bases between. The CDR3 totals 12 residues.

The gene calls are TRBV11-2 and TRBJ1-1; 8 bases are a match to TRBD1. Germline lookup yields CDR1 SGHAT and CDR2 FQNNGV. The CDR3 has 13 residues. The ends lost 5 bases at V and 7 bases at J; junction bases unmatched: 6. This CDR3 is CASSRQGSNEAFF. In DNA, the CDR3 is TGTGCCAGCAGCCGACAGGGGTCAAATGAAGCTTTCTTT. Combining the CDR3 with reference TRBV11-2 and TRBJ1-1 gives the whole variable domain EAGVAQSPRYKIIEKRQSVAFWCNPISGHATLYWYQQILGQGPKLLIQFQNNGVVDDSQLPKDRFSAERLKGVDSTLKIQPAKLEDSAVYLCASSRQGSNEAFFGQGTRLTVV.

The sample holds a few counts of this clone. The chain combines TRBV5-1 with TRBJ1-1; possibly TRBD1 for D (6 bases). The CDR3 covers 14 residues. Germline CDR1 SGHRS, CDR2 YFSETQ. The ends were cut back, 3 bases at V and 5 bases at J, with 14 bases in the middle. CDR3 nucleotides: TGCGCCAGCAGCTGGGGGGGCAGGGAGACTGAAGCTTTCTTT. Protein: CASSWGGRETEAFF. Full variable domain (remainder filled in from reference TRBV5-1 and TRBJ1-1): KAGVTQTPRYLIKTRGQQVTLSCSPISGHRSVSWYQQTPGQGLQFLFEYFSETQRNKGNFPGRFSGRQFSNSRSEMNVSTLELGDSALYLCASSWGGRETEAFFGQGTRLTVV.

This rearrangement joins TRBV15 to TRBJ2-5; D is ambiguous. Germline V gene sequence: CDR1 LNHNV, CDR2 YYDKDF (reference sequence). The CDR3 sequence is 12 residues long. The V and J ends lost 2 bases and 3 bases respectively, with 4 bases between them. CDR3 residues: CATSRSKETQYF. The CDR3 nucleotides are TGTGCCACCAGCAGATCAAAAGAGACCCAGTACTTC.

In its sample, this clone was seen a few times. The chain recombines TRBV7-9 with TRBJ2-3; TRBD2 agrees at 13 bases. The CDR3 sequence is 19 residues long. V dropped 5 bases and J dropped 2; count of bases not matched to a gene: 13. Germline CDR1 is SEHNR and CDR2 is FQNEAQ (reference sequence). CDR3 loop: CASSPGGLAGVRTTDTQYF. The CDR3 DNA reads TGTGCCAGCAGCCCGGGTGGACTAGCGGGGGTACGTACCACAGATACGCAGTATTTT.

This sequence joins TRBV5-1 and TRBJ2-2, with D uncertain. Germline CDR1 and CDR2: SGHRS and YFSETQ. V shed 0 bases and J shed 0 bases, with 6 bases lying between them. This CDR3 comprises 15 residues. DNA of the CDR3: TGCGCCAGCAGCTTGGTACAGTCGAACACCGGGGAGCTGTTTTTT. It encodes CASSLVQSNTGELFF.

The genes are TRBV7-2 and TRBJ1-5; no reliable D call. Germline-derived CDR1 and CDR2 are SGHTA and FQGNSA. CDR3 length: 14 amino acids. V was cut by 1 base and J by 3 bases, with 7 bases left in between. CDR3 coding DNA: TGTGCCAGCAGCTTAGAACGGTCCAATCAGCCCCAGCATTTT. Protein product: CASSLERSNQPQHF.

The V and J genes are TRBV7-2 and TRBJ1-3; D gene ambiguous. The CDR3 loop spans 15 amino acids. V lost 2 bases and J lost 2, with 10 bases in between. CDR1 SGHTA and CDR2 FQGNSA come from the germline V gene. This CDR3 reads CASSLTAVPGNTIYF. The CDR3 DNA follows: TGTGCCAGCAGCTTAACGGCGGTGCCTGGAAACACCATATATTTT.

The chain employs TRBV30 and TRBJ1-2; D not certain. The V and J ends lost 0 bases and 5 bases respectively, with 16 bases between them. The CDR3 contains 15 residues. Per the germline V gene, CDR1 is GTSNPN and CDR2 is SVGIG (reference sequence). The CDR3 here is CAWSVQPLGGYGYTF. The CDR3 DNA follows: TGTGCCTGGAGTGTACAGCCACTCGGTGGGTATGGCTACACCTTC.

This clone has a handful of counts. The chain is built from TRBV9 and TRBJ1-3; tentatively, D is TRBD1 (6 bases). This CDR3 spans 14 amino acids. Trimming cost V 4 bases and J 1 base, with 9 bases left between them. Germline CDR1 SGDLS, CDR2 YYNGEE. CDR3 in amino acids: CASSTGLSGNTIYF. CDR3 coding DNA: TGTGCCAGCAGCACAGGGTTGTCTGGAAACACCATATATTTT.

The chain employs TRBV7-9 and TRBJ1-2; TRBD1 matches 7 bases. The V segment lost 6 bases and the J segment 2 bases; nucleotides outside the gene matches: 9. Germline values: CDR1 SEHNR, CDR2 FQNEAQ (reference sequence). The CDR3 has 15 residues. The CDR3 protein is CASRSDRALNYGYTF. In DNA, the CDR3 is TGTGCCAGCAGGTCAGACAGGGCCCTAAACTATGGCTACACCTTC.

This CDR3 is CASSPSQGAEAFF. CDR3 nucleotide sequence: TGTGCCAGCTCACCATCACAGGGAGCTGAAGCTTTCTTT. This chain links TRBV18 with TRBJ1-1; D is perhaps TRBD1 (6 bases). CDR1 and CDR2 (germline): KGHSH, LQKENI. Deletions cut 2 bases from V and 6 bases from J, with 10 bases between. The CDR3 totals 13 residues.